The clone carrying this TCR beta chain was counted between two and nine times. Its antigen is unidentified. The diagnoses drew upon clinical symptoms, serum thyroxine and TRAb, thyroid ultrasound and orbital computed tomography. What was amplified from RNA transcripts were TCR beta CDR3 regions. First-round RT-PCR with HTBI primers amplified the TCR CDR3 region. TCRdb recomputed calls from the multiplex PCR reads with MiXCR, one row per CDR3 protein. The sample holds about 37,000 distinct CDR3 sequences, around 56% seen once. The data are from a study of T cells in Graves' hyperthyroidism and ophthalmopathy. Findings and limits, study-wide: Separating ophthalmopathy from stable hyperthyroidism was achieved by a 13 V-J model.

The receptor's source is a man aged 40-50 years with Graves' ophthalmopathy. Sample: blood.

This CDR3 reads CASEGKGYEQYF. CDR3 in DNA: TGTGCCAGTGAGGGAAAAGGCTACGAGCAGTACTTC. J is TRBJ2-7 and V is TRBV19; a possible D gene is TRBD2 (5 bases). The CDR3 covers 12 residues. V lost 8 bases, J lost 3 bases, and 11 bases lay in between. Germline CDR1 reads LNHDA; CDR2 reads SQIVND (reference sequence).